This entry lists 18 T cell receptor beta chains sequenced from one sample in a study. TCRdb re-called the RT-PCR reads through MiXCR, storing one row per CDR3 protein. The sample holds hundreds of thousands of distinct CDR3 sequences, 12% to 15% seen once. Sequencing was carried out using memory CD4+ T cells from blood. Receptors originate from a female donor in good health, serving as a healthy control.

Only a few counts were recorded for this clonotype. This sequence joins TRBV7-2 and TRBJ2-7; 9 bases agree with TRBD1. Per germline, CDR1 SGHTA and CDR2 FQGNSA. Losses at the gene ends were 3 bases for V and 3 bases for J; bases not matched to a gene: 6. This CDR3 is built from 15 residues. The chain's CDR3 is CASSFGQGPYYEQYF. CDR3 sequence (DNA): TGTGCCAGCAGCTTCGGACAGGGGCCTTACTACGAGCAGTACTTC.

The chain couples TRBV11-2 to TRBJ1-4, with 8 bases lining up with TRBD1. The length of the CDR3 is 15 residues. Germline V gene sequence: CDR1 SGHAT, CDR2 FQNNGV. Trimming cost V 4 bases and J 8 bases; bases outside gene matches: 9. Written as DNA, the CDR3 is TGTGCCAGCAGCTCCAGGACAGGGCTGAGGGAAAAACTGTTTTTT. This codes for CASSSRTGLREKLFF.

The J gene is TRBJ1-1, the V gene TRBV21-1; the table names TRBD1, a call not compared with the DNA. TRBV21-1 is assigned pseudogene status. This CDR3 spans 17 amino acids. The CDR3 coding sequence is TGTGCCAGCAGCAAAGCCTCTGTAGTGGCCCCTATCACTGAAGCTTTCTTT. Translating gives CASSKASVVAPITEAFF.

The rearrangement joins TRBV18 to TRBJ2-1; D call uncertain. Trimming left V 2 bases short and J 5 bases short, with 13 bases between. Germline V CDR1 and CDR2: KGHSH, LQKENI. The CDR3 length is 15 residues. The CDR3 sequence is CASSPGQLQDNEQFF. The CDR3 DNA follows: TGTGCCAGCTCACCAGGGCAGTTACAAGACAATGAGCAGTTCTTC. The full variable domain, its missing parts supplied by reference TRBV18 and TRBJ2-1, is NAGVMQNPRHLVRRRGQEARLRCSPMKGHSHVYWYRQLPEEGLKFMVYLQKENIIDESGMPKERFSAEFPKEGPSILRIQQVVRGDSAAYFCASSPGQLQDNEQFFGPGTRLTVL.

This clonotype was detected only a few times. V usage is TRBV12-5 and J usage is TRBJ2-1; D gene uncertain. The germline CDR1 and CDR2 sequences are LGHNT and FRNRAP. This CDR3 is built from 13 residues. V shed 5 bases and J shed 8 bases, with 13 bases lying between them. The CDR3: CASGPSDADEQFF. CDR3 nucleotide sequence: TGTGCTAGTGGTCCCTCGGACGCCGATGAGCAGTTCTTC. Drawing the rest from reference TRBV12-5 and TRBJ2-1, the complete variable domain is DARVTQTPRHKVTEMGQEVTMRCQPILGHNTVFWYRQTMMQGLELLAYFRNRAPLDDSGMPKDRFSAEMPDATLATLKIQPSEPRDSAVYFCASGPSDADEQFFGPGTRLTVL.

This clonotype occurred a few times. The J gene is TRBJ1-1, the V gene TRBV7-6, with D tentatively TRBD1 (6 bases). CDR1 is SGHVS and CDR2 is FNYEAQ in the germline V gene. The CDR3 is 19 amino acids. V was clipped by 6 bases and J by 4 bases, with 30 bases between them. Here the CDR3 reads CASRDSSYHSNVVSTEAFF. DNA of the CDR3: TGTGCCAGCAGGGACAGTTCATACCATTCAAACGTTGTTTCCACTGAAGCTTTCTTT. Combining the CDR3 with reference TRBV7-6 and TRBJ1-1 gives the whole variable domain GAGVSQSPRYKVTKRGQDVALRCDPISGHVSLYWYRQALGQGPEFLTYFNYEAQQDKSGLPNDRFSAERPEGSISTLTIQRTEQRDSAMYRCASRDSSYHSNVVSTEAFFGQGTRLTVV.

The V call is TRBV12-3 or TRBV12-4, the J call TRBJ2-3, with TRBD1 identical over 9 bases. The V gene end was trimmed by 6 bases and the J gene end by 0 bases; junction bases not matched to a gene: 7. This CDR3 spans 16 amino acids. The chain's CDR3 is CASSLRQGGSTDTQYF. CDR3 nucleotide sequence: TGTGCCAGCAGCCTAAGACAGGGGGGGAGCACAGATACGCAGTATTTT.

The rearrangement joins TRBV18 to TRBJ2-7, with 8 positions matching TRBD2. CDR3 size: 16 residues. V lost 1 base to trimming and J lost 2 bases; unmatched junction nucleotides: 7. Per germline, CDR1 KGHSH and CDR2 LQKENI. The CDR3 loop reads CASSPRPLAVTYEQYF. The CDR3 DNA sequence: TGTGCCAGCTCACCACGTCCACTAGCGGTTACCTACGAGCAGTACTTC.

Worth noting for this clonotype: Sequence at one end of the junction differs from germline and may be a read error. CDR3 loop: CASSLTGDTDTQNF. CDR3 in DNA: TGTGCCAGCAGCCTGACAGGGGACACAGATACGCAGAATTTT. The V and J genes are TRBV12-3 or TRBV12-4 and TRBJ2-3, with 8 positions matching TRBD1. The CDR3 covers 14 residues.

The chain joins TRBV6-2 or TRBV6-3 to TRBJ2-5; D is uncertain. The CDR3 has 15 amino acids. V lost 4 bases and J lost 1, with 13 bases in between. Per the germline V gene, CDR1 is MNHEY and CDR2 is SVGEGT. This CDR3 is CASSSIGGRQETQYF. The CDR3 coding sequence is TGTGCCAGCAGTTCGATCGGCGGCCGCCAAGAGACCCAGTACTTC.

This clonotype was seen repeatedly, ten times or more. The chain employs TRBV27 and TRBJ2-5; D gene unclear. The length of the CDR3 is 15 residues. The V gene's germline CDR1 is MNHEY and CDR2 SMNVEV (reference sequence). Trimming shortened V by 6 bases and J by 5 bases, and 19 bases separated the two germline ends. CDR3 DNA sequence: TGTGCCAGCAGCAAGACCCCCGGGCAGGTGGAGACCCAGTACTTC. As protein: CASSKTPGQVETQYF.

This clonotype was picked up a small number of times. The chain carries TRBV28 and TRBJ1-3; possibly TRBD1 for D (6 bases). CDR3 length: 16 amino acids. V lost 4 bases to trimming and J lost 0 bases, with 13 bases between them. The germline V gene encodes CDR1 MDHEN and CDR2 SYDVKM. CDR3 bases: TGTGCCAGCAGTTCAACCGGGACAAACTCTGGAAACACCATATATTTT. This translates into CASSSTGTNSGNTIYF.

This clonotype was observed a few times. The chain uses TRBV5-1 and TRBJ2-1; 10 positions match TRBD2. After removal of 4 bases from V and 10 bases from J, the junction contained 8 bases not matched to a gene. Germline V gene sequence: CDR1 SGHRS, CDR2 YFSETQ. The CDR3 covers 14 residues. CDR3 loop: CASSGLAGVEEQFF. The CDR3 DNA reads TGCGCCAGCAGCGGTCTAGCGGGAGTTGAGGAGCAGTTCTTC. Supplemented by reference TRBV5-1 and TRBJ2-1, the full variable domain reads KAGVTQTPRYLIKTRGQQVTLSCSPISGHRSVSWYQQTPGQGLQFLFEYFSETQRNKGNFPGRFSGRQFSNSRSEMNVSTLELGDSALYLCASSGLAGVEEQFFGPGTRLTVL.

J is TRBJ1-5 and V is TRBV20-1, with 7 bases aligning to TRBD1. The CDR3 length is 15 residues. The V gene's germline CDR1 is DFQATT and CDR2 SNEGSKA (reference sequence). Trimming took 4 bases from V and 4 from J; bases not matched to a gene: 10. DNA for the CDR3: TGCAGTGCTACAGCTGAGACAGGGAAAAATCAGCCCCAGCATTTT. Translating gives CSATAETGKNQPQHF.

This clonotype was counted between two and nine times. The chain combines TRBV7-8 with TRBJ1-2; D gene ambiguous. CDR3 length: 13 amino acids. The germline V gene encodes CDR1 SGHVS and CDR2 FQNEAQ. Trimming took 1 base from V and 7 from J, leaving 10 bases between them. The CDR3 DNA follows: TGTGCCAGCAGCTTAGTAGGGATGGGTGGCTACACCTTC. Its protein is CASSLVGMGGYTF.

The table lists this clonotype with a few counts. The genes are TRBV20-1 and TRBJ1-5; 9 nucleotides agree with TRBD1. This CDR3 has 13 amino acids. Per the germline V gene, CDR1 is DFQATT and CDR2 is SNEGSKA (reference sequence). The V gene end was trimmed by 6 bases and the J gene end by 7 bases; junction bases not matched to a gene: 7. As DNA, the CDR3 is TGCAGTGCCAACAGGGGGCTGGGCCAGCCCCAGCATTTT. Translation: CSANRGLGQPQHF.

V gene TRBV6-2 or TRBV6-3 combines with J gene TRBJ2-3; 13 nucleotides agree with TRBD2. The CDR3 spans 16 residues. Germline V gives CDR1 MNHEY, CDR2 SVGEGT. Trimming removed 2 bases from V and 6 bases from J; junction bases left unmatched: 5. Here the CDR3 DNA reads TGTGCCAGCAGTTACCGGGGACTAGCGGGACGGGATACGCAGTATTTT. This translates into CASSYRGLAGRDTQYF.

V and J are TRBV20-1 and TRBJ2-2; D possibly uses TRBD1 or TRBD2 (6 bases each). This CDR3 has 14 amino acids. Germline CDR1 reads DFQATT; CDR2 reads SNEGSKA (reference sequence). Trimming pared 3 bases from V and 3 bases from J, leaving 11 bases between. In DNA, the CDR3 is TGCAGTGCTAGTAGGGGGGTGGACACCGGGGAGCTGTTTTTT. It translates to CSASRGVDTGELFF.